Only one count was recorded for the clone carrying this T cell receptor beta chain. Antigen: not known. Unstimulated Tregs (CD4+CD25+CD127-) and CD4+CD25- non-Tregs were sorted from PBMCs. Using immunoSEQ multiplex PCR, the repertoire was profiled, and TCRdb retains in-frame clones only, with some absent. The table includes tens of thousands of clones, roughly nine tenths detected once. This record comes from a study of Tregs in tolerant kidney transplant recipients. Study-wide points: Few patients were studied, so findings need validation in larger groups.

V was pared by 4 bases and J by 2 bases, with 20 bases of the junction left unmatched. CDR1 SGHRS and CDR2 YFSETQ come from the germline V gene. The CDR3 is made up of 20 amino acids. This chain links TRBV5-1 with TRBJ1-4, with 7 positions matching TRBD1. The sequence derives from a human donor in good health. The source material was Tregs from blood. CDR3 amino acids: CASSTLGVGGSFGTNEKLFF. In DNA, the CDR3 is TGCGCCAGCAGCACCCTCGGGGTAGGGGGCAGTTTCGGGACTAATGAAAAACTGTTTTTT.